The 3 T cell receptor beta chains reported below all come from one sample, sequenced in a study of cytomegalovirus exposure and HLA in healthy donors. PCR involved 60 Vbeta and 13 Jbeta primers. Only in-frame clones appear in the TCRdb table, and some are missing; sequencing was by immunoSEQ multiplex PCR. The repertoire holds 70,000 or so clones, approximately 78% seen once, with under 2% in the top ten. Material: PBMCs. The receptors shown here come from a man between 18 and 29 years old in good health and CMV-seronegative.

The chain combines TRBV28 with TRBJ2-7, with TRBD2 as a possible D gene (6 bases). Trimming left V 10 bases short and J 2 bases short, with 15 bases between. This CDR3 comprises 13 residues. The germline CDR1 and CDR2 sequences are MDHEN and SYDVKM. CDR3 DNA: TGTGCCACCGCGCCGGGACTTCCCTACGAGCAGTACTTC. Its translation: CATAPGLPYEQYF. Drawing the rest from reference TRBV28 and TRBJ2-7, the complete variable domain is DVKVTQSSRYLVKRTGEKVFLECVQDMDHENMFWYRQDPGLGLRLIYFSYDVKMKEKGDIPEGYSVSREKKERFSLILESASTNQTSMYLCATAPGLPYEQYFGPGTRLTVT.

The V gene is TRBV2, the J gene TRBJ2-7, with 9 bases lining up with TRBD1. There are 14 residues in the CDR3. In germline, CDR1 is SNHLY, CDR2 FYNNEI. Trimming took 6 bases from V and 0 from J; bases not matched to a gene: 3. The CDR3: CASSPGQGSYEQYF. As DNA, the CDR3 is TGTGCCAGCAGCCCGGGACAGGGCTCCTACGAGCAGTACTTC.

The V and J genes are TRBV27 and TRBJ2-1; 9 nucleotides agree with TRBD1. J gave up 12 bases and V 6 bases, and 9 bases lay outside the gene matches. CDR1 is MNHEY and CDR2 is SMNVEV in the germline V gene (reference sequence). There are 13 residues in the CDR3. CDR3 protein: CASSSVPGQGQFF. DNA of the CDR3: TGTGCCAGCAGCTCAGTACCGGGACAGGGGCAGTTCTTC.